Following are 18 T cell receptor beta chains from one sample sequenced in a study of cytomegalovirus exposure and HLA in healthy donors. Researchers ran the PCR with 60 Vbeta and 13 Jbeta primers. This table comes from immunoSEQ multiplex PCR, and its TCRdb copy is limited to in-frame clones, with some not included. The sample holds about 170,000 clones, approximately 79% seen once. The sample comprised PBMCs. The receptors originated from a male donor in good health and CMV-seronegative.

The chain employs TRBV5-1 and TRBJ1-1; D is undetermined. Germline values: CDR1 SGHRS, CDR2 YFSETQ. Trimming stripped 0 bases from V and 6 bases from J, with 15 bases between. The CDR3 totals 15 residues. The CDR3 region is CASSLETLGMAEAFF. The CDR3, as DNA: TGCGCCAGCAGCTTGGAAACACTAGGGATGGCTGAAGCTTTCTTT.

This clone was picked up a small number of times. The chain has TRBV2 and TRBJ1-5; 9 nucleotides line up with TRBD1. Germline-derived CDR1 and CDR2 are SNHLY and FYNNEI. This CDR3 is 13 amino acids long. With 11 bases clipped from V and 6 bases from J, the junction kept 8 bases outside the gene matches. The chain's CDR3 is CAGGQGFSQPQHF. The CDR3 DNA reads TGTGCCGGGGGACAGGGATTCAGTCAGCCCCAGCATTTT. The whole variable domain, filled in from reference TRBV2 and TRBJ1-5, reads EPEVTQTPSHQVTQMGQEVILRCVPISNHLYFYWYRQILGQKVEFLVSFYNNEISEKSEIFDDQFSVERPDGSNFTLKIRSTKLEDSAMYFCAGGQGFSQPQHFGDGTRLSIL.

The V and J genes are TRBV7-2 and TRBJ2-7; 9 bases align to TRBD1. Germline V lookup: CDR1 SGHTA, CDR2 FQGNSA. The CDR3 loop spans 15 amino acids. With 5 bases clipped from V and 1 base from J, the junction kept 6 bases outside the gene matches. This CDR3 reads CASSLGTGKSYEQYF. The CDR3 region has the DNA TGTGCCAGCAGCCTGGGGACAGGGAAATCCTACGAGCAGTACTTC.

A few counts support this clone. The chain links TRBV5-4 to TRBJ1-2, with 8 bases aligning to TRBD1. Per germline, CDR1 SGHNT and CDR2 YYREEE (reference sequence). The V gene end was trimmed by 4 bases and the J gene end by 4 bases; junction bases not matched to a gene: 6. This CDR3 is built from 14 residues. The CDR3 DNA reads TGTGCCAGCAGCGCGACAGGGGCCGCCTATGGCTACACCTTC. It yields the protein CASSATGAAYGYTF.

This clone has a single count. J is TRBJ2-1 and V is TRBV6-5, with TRBD1 matching over 10 bases. Germline V CDR1 and CDR2: MNHEY, SVGAGI. J was trimmed by 7 bases and V by 0 bases; bases with no gene match: 6. The CDR3 contains 16 residues. CDR3 coding DNA: TGTGCCAGCAGTTACTCGGGACAGGGGATGTTAAATGAGCAGTTCTTC. Its protein is CASSYSGQGMLNEQFF.

The chain couples TRBV5-1 to TRBJ2-7; D perhaps matches TRBD2 (6 bases). Per germline, CDR1 SGHRS and CDR2 YFSETQ. Trimming pared 1 base from V and 1 base from J, leaving 9 bases between. The CDR3 has 14 residues. This CDR3 is CASSLFRGSYEQYF. The CDR3 bases are TGCGCCAGCAGCTTGTTCCGGGGGTCCTACGAGCAGTACTTC.

The chain joins TRBV10-2 to TRBJ1-2; D is unclear. Germline values: CDR1 WSHSY, CDR2 SAAADI. Trimming took off 3 bases at V and 3 bases at J, with 8 bases between the two ends. The CDR3 sequence is 13 residues long. DNA for the CDR3: TGCGCCAGCAGTGAAGCAGGATACTATGGCTACACCTTC. It yields the protein CASSEAGYYGYTF.

This clone has a handful of counts. The V and J genes are TRBV6-1 and TRBJ1-6, with D possibly being TRBD1 (5 bases). Germline loops: CDR1 MNHNS, CDR2 SASEGT. The CDR3 is 15 amino acids. V lost 7 bases and J 7 bases, leaving 17 bases between the germline ends. The CDR3 nucleotides read TGTGCCAGCACCCCCGGGGGGGAGTTGAATTCACCCCTCCACTTT. Amino acids: CASTPGGELNSPLHF.

This clone is a singleton in its sample. This sample includes further DNA sequences coding for the same CDR3. The gene calls are TRBV5-1 and TRBJ2-7, with 7 nucleotides matching TRBD1. The CDR3 totals 14 residues. Germline assignment: CDR1 SGHRS and CDR2 YFSETQ. Trimming removed 1 base from V and 2 bases from J; junction bases left unmatched: 3. DNA for the CDR3: TGCGCCAGCAGCTTGAGGACAGGACCCTACGAGCAGTACTTC. Translated: CASSLRTGPYEQYF. The whole variable domain, remainder taken from reference TRBV5-1 and TRBJ2-7, is KAGVTQTPRYLIKTRGQQVTLSCSPISGHRSVSWYQQTPGQGLQFLFEYFSETQRNKGNFPGRFSGRQFSNSRSEMNVSTLELGDSALYLCASSLRTGPYEQYFGPGTRLTVT.

The chain combines TRBV27 with TRBJ2-4, with D possibly TRBD1 on 5 matching bases. V gave up 6 bases and J gave up 9 bases, with 15 bases separating them. The germline CDR1 and CDR2 sequences are MNHEY and SMNVEV (reference sequence). The CDR3 totals 13 residues. The CDR3: CASSAGSQVIQYF. For the CDR3, the DNA is TGTGCCAGCAGCGCAGGGTCCCAAGTCATTCAGTACTTC.

Details on this clone: Other DNA sequences in this sample translate to the same CDR3. V usage is TRBV25-1 and J usage is TRBJ2-3; no clear D gene. V was shortened by 1 base and J by 4 bases, with 6 bases between the two germline ends. The length of the CDR3 is 13 residues. The V gene's germline CDR1 is MGHDK and CDR2 SYGVNS. In nucleotides, the CDR3 is TGTGCCAGCAGTGAATCGGGTGCAGATACGCAGTATTTT. Translated: CASSESGADTQYF.

The table lists this clone with a few counts. The chain links TRBV18 to TRBJ1-5; a possible D gene is TRBD1 (5 bases). The CDR3 loop spans 14 amino acids. V dropped 3 bases and J dropped 0 bases, with 6 bases sitting between them. Germline values: CDR1 KGHSH, CDR2 LQKENI. For the CDR3, the DNA is TGTGCCAGCTCACCGCAGGGTAGCAATCAGCCCCAGCATTTT. It translates to CASSPQGSNQPQHF.

This clone was found a few times. The chain combines TRBV7-9 with TRBJ1-4; tentatively, D is TRBD1 (6 bases). V was shortened by 5 bases and J by 4 bases, with 8 bases between the two germline ends. The CDR3 covers 13 residues. CDR1 and CDR2 from the germline V gene are SEHNR and FQNEAQ (reference sequence). The CDR3 sequence: CASSRDNNEKLFF. Written as DNA, the CDR3 is TGTGCCAGCAGCCGGGACAATAATGAAAAACTGTTTTTT.

The chain links TRBV7-9 to TRBJ2-1; maybe TRBD2 (6 bases). CDR3 length equals 18 residues. Germline CDR1 SEHNR, CDR2 FQNEAQ (reference sequence). Trimming cost V 5 bases and J 1 base, with 21 bases left between them. The CDR3 loop is CASSTRYSGAISYNEQFF. CDR3 coding DNA: TGTGCCAGCAGCACGCGTTATAGCGGAGCCATTTCCTACAATGAGCAGTTCTTC.

The V gene is TRBV4-1, the J gene TRBJ2-4, with a weak D call TRBD1 (6 bases). Trimming took off 4 bases at V and 3 bases at J, with 13 bases between the two ends. The CDR3 has 15 amino acids. Per germline, CDR1 MGHRA and CDR2 YSYEKL. CDR3 protein: CASSRTGSDKNIQYF. The CDR3 DNA is TGCGCCAGCAGCCGAACAGGGTCCGACAAAAACATTCAGTACTTC.

This rearrangement joins TRBV7-9 to TRBJ1-4; the match to TRBD1 covers 7 bases. Per germline, CDR1 SEHNR and CDR2 FQNEAQ (reference sequence). V shed 5 bases, J shed 7 bases, and the junction held 7 bases outside the gene matches. This CDR3 is 14 amino acids long. CDR3 in amino acids: CASSQTGIGEKLFF. Here the CDR3 DNA reads TGTGCCAGCAGCCAGACAGGGATAGGTGAAAAACTGTTTTTT.

The chain links TRBV7-9 to TRBJ1-2; TRBD1 aligns across 7 bases. This CDR3 region has 16 residues. Per the germline V gene, CDR1 is SEHNR and CDR2 is FQNEAQ (reference sequence). V dropped 1 base and J dropped 2; count of bases not matched to a gene: 7. The CDR3 here is CASSLGQGGMNYGYTF. The CDR3 bases are TGTGCCAGCAGCTTAGGACAGGGCGGTATGAACTATGGCTACACCTTC.

This clone was seen only once. The V and J genes are TRBV7-9 and TRBJ2-5; TRBD2 agrees at 8 bases. CDR1 SEHNR and CDR2 FQNEAQ come from the germline V gene (reference sequence). The ends lost 1 base at V and 1 base at J; junction bases unmatched: 5. This CDR3 contains 16 residues. Here the CDR3 DNA reads TGTGCCAGCAGCTTAGGGGGCGGGGGGCGCCAAGAGACCCAGTACTTC. As protein: CASSLGGGGRQETQYF.